The 6 T cell receptor beta chains given below trace back to one sample, sequenced in a study of blood T cell repertoires in COVID-19. Profiling relied on immunoSEQ multiplex PCR, and the TCRdb table lists in-frame clones only, not all of them. The sample holds 140,000 to 150,000 clones, approximately 91% seen once. Sequencing was done on a sample of peripheral blood. These receptors were taken from a man between 65 and 85 years old with acute or convalescent COVID-19.

The chain combines TRBV10-3 with TRBJ1-2; no reliable D call. There are 16 residues in the CDR3. Deletions cut 0 bases from V and 1 base from J, with 12 bases between. Germline V gene lookup returns CDR1 ENHRY and CDR2 SYGVKD. The CDR3 DNA follows: TGTGCCATCAGTGAGTCGATAGCGTCTGGTAACTATGGCTACACCTTC. This translates into CAISESIASGNYGYTF.

The chain has TRBV5-1 and TRBJ2-3; possibly TRBD2 for D (5 bases). CDR1 SGHRS and CDR2 YFSETQ come from the germline V gene. This CDR3 spans 17 amino acids. V gave up 1 base and J gave up 0 bases, with 15 bases separating them. CDR3 region: CASSLYFSGSSTDTQYF. Written as DNA, the CDR3 is TGCGCCAGCAGCTTGTATTTCTCGGGAAGTAGCACAGATACGCAGTATTTT.

The J gene is TRBJ2-5, the V gene TRBV30, with a tentative D call TRBD1 (5 bases). Germline-derived CDR1 and CDR2 are GTSNPN and SVGIG (reference sequence). CDR3 length: 13 amino acids. The V end lost 3 bases, the J end lost 4 bases, and 12 bases lay between the germline ends. CDR3 DNA: TGTGCCTGGAGCGTAGGGGTAGGAGAGACCCAGTACTTC. The encoded protein is CAWSVGVGETQYF. The full variable domain, rest sourced from reference TRBV30 and TRBJ2-5, is SQTIHQWPATLVQPVGSPLSLECTVEGTSNPNLYWYRQAAGRGLQLLFYSVGIGQISSEVPQNLSASRPQDRQFILSSKKLLLSDSGFYLCAWSVGVGETQYFGPGTRLLVL.

The V and J genes are TRBV6-6 and TRBJ2-7; D is unclear. CDR1 MNHNY and CDR2 SVGAGI come from the germline V gene (reference sequence). The CDR3 consists of 14 residues. V lost 7 bases, J lost 2 bases, and 15 bases lay in between. CDR3 sequence (DNA): TGTGCCAGCACCACCAAACTACCCGCCTACGAGCAGTACTTC. Protein product: CASTTKLPAYEQYF.

The genes are TRBV28 and TRBJ2-4, with TRBD1 matching over 9 bases. The CDR3 totals 17 residues. The J segment lost 2 bases and the V segment lost 3 bases, leaving 8 bases of the junction unmatched. Per germline, CDR1 MDHEN and CDR2 SYDVKM. Written as DNA, the CDR3 is TGTGCCAGCAGTTTTGGGGGGACAGGGACTTCCAAAAACATTCAGTACTTC. Translation: CASSFGGTGTSKNIQYF. Complete variable domain (other parts from reference TRBV28 and TRBJ2-4): DVKVTQSSRYLVKRTGEKVFLECVQDMDHENMFWYRQDPGLGLRLIYFSYDVKMKEKGDIPEGYSVSREKKERFSLILESASTNQTSMYLCASSFGGTGTSKNIQYFGAGTRLSVL.

The rearrangement links TRBV6-6 to TRBJ2-1; 7 bases fit TRBD2. CDR3 length: 16 residues. CDR1 and CDR2 from the germline V gene are MNHNY and SVGAGI (reference sequence). V gave up 6 bases and J gave up 3 bases; unmatched junction bases: 11. The CDR3, as DNA: TGTGCCAGCAGGTCCCTTCTAGCGGACCACTACAATGAGCAGTTCTTC. Translated: CASRSLLADHYNEQFF.